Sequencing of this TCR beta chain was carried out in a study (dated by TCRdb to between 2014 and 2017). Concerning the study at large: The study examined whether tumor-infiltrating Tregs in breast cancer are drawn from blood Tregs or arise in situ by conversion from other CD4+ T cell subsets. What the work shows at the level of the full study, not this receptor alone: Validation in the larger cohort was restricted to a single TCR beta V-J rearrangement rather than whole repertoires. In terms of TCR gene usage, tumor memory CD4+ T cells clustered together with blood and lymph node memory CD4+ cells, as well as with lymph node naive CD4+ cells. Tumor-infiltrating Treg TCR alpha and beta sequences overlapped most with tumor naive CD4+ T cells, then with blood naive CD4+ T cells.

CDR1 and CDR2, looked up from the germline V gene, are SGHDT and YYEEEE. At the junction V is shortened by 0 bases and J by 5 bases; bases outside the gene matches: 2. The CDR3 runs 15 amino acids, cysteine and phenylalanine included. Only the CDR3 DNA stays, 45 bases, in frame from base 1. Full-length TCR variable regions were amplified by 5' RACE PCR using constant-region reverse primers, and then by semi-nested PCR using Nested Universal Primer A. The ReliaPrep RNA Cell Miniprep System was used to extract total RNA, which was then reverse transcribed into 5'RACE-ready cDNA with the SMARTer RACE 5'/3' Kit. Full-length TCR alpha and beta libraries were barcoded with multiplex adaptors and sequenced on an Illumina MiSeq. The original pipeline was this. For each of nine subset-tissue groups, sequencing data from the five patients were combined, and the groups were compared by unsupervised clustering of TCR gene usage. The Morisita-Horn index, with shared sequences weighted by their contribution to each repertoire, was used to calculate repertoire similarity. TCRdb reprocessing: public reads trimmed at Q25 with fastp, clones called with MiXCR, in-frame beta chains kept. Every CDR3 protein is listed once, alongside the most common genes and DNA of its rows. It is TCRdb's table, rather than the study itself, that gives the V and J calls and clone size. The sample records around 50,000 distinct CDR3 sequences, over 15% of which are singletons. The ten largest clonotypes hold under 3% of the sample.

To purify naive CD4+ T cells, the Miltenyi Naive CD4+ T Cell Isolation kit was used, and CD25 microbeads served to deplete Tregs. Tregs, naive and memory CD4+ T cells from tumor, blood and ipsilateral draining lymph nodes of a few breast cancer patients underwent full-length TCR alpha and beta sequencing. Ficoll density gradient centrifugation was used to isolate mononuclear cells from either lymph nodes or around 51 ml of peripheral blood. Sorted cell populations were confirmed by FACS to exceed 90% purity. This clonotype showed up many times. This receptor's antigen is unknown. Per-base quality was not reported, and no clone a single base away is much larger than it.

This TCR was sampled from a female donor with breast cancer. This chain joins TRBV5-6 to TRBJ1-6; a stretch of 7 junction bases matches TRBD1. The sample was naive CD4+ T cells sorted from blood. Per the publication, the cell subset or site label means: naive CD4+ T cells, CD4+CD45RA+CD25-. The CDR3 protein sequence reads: CASSLDGQDNSPLHF. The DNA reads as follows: TGTGCCAGCAGCTTGGACGGACAGGATAATTCACCCCTCCACTTT.